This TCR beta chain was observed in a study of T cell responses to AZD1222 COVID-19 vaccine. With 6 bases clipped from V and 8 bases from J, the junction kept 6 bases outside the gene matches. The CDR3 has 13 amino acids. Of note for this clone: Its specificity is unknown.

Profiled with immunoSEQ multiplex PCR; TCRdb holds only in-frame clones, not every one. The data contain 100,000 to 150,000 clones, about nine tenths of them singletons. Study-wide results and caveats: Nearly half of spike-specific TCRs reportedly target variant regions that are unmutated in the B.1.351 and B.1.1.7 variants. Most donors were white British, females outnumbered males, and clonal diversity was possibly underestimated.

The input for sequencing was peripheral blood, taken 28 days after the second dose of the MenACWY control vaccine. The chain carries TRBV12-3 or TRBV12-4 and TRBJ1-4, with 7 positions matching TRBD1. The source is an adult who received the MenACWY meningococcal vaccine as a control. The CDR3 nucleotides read TGTGCCAGCAGACCTTGGACAGGAGAAAAACTGTTTTTT. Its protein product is CASRPWTGEKLFF.